Following are 19 T cell receptor beta chains from one sample sequenced in a study of OX40 agonist ivuxolimab in advanced cancers. Assay used: immunoSEQ multiplex PCR; TCRdb lists only in-frame clones, some missing. The table lists under 65,000 clones, more than 75% of them singletons, with around 2.9% in the top ten. The input for sequencing was CD4+ or CD8+ T cells sorted from blood, taken in a trial of the OX40 agonist ivuxolimab. The source of these receptors is an adult with an advanced solid tumor such as melanoma, head and neck, liver or kidney cancer.

The V call is TRBV15, the J call TRBJ1-2, with D perhaps matching TRBD1 (5 bases). This CDR3 is built from 13 residues. V lost 0 bases and J lost 7, with 9 bases in between. Germline lookup yields CDR1 LNHNV and CDR2 YYDKDF (reference sequence). CDR3 sequence reads: CATSRDLGGGYTF. The CDR3 DNA follows: TGTGCCACCAGCAGAGACCTTGGGGGTGGCTACACCTTC.

The chain has TRBV21-1 and TRBJ2-1; the table calls TRBD1, which could not be checked here. TRBV21-1 is shown as a pseudogene. This CDR3 has 18 residues. For the CDR3, the DNA is TGTGCCAGCAGCAAAGCGGTGGCCTGCCTCCAATATCACAATGAGCAGTTCTTC. As protein: CASSKAVACLQYHNEQFF.

This chain joins TRBV27 and TRBJ2-7, with D perhaps matching TRBD1 (5 bases). The germline V and J ends were trimmed by 2 bases and 5 bases, with 10 bases remaining between them. Per germline, CDR1 MNHEY and CDR2 SMNVEV (reference sequence). This CDR3 contains 13 residues. CDR3 DNA: TGTGCCAGCAGTTTAGGCTGGGGCCACGAGCAGTACTTC. It codes for CASSLGWGHEQYF.

The chain carries TRBV29-1 and TRBJ2-7; TRBD2 matches 7 bases. V shed 1 base and J 0 bases; nucleotides not matched to a gene: 6. CDR1 and CDR2 from the germline V gene are SQVTM and ANQGSEA. This CDR3 spans 15 amino acids. CDR3 loop: CSVEGRAGSSYEQYF. The CDR3, as DNA: TGCAGCGTTGAAGGGCGAGCGGGGAGCTCCTACGAGCAGTACTTC.

V and J are TRBV28 and TRBJ1-3; D not certain. The CDR3 runs 12 residues. V lost 1 base, J lost 8 bases, and 6 bases lay in between. Germline-derived CDR1 and CDR2 are MDHEN and SYDVKM. CDR3 amino acids: CASSLSGDTIYF. CDR3 nucleotides: TGTGCCAGCAGTTTATCTGGGGACACCATATATTTT.

The genes are TRBV5-4 and TRBJ1-4, with 10 bases that match TRBD1. This CDR3 is 15 amino acids long. Germline CDR1 and CDR2: SGHNT and YYREEE (reference sequence). The ends lost 4 bases at V and 6 bases at J; junction bases unmatched: 6. The CDR3, as DNA: TGTGCCAGCAGCCCGGTTGGGACAGGGGATGAAAAACTGTTTTTT. This sequence encodes CASSPVGTGDEKLFF.

This chain connects TRBV11-2 to TRBJ2-2; 7 bases map to TRBD2. This CDR3 contains 16 residues. Germline V gene sequence: CDR1 SGHAT, CDR2 FQNNGV. J was trimmed by 8 bases and V by 5 bases; bases with no gene match: 14. CDR3: CASSPRAAGVGGELFF. The CDR3 nucleotides are TGTGCCAGCAGCCCCAGGGCGGCGGGAGTAGGTGGGGAGCTGTTTTTT. The variable domain in full, completed from reference TRBV11-2 and TRBJ2-2, reads EAGVAQSPRYKIIEKRQSVAFWCNPISGHATLYWYQQILGQGPKLLIQFQNNGVVDDSQLPKDRFSAERLKGVDSTLKIQPAKLEDSAVYLCASSPRAAGVGGELFFGEGSRLTVL.

The gene calls are TRBV5-6 and TRBJ2-3; 8 bases match TRBD1. In germline, CDR1 is SGHDT, CDR2 YYEEEE. The CDR3 has 15 residues. The V and J ends lost 5 bases and 0 bases, in that order; junction bases with no gene match: 5. The CDR3 loop is CASSYGQGSTDTQYF. CDR3 sequence (DNA): TGTGCCAGCAGTTATGGACAGGGTAGCACAGATACGCAGTATTTT.

This clone was counted a single time. J is TRBJ1-6 and V is TRBV11-2; tentative D call: TRBD1 (6 bases). The CDR3 covers 13 residues. Trimming took off 5 bases at V and 9 bases at J, with 11 bases between the two ends. Germline values: CDR1 SGHAT, CDR2 FQNNGV. The CDR3 sequence: CASSTGTLSPLHF. The CDR3 region has the DNA TGTGCCAGCAGCACCGGGACACTTTCACCCCTCCACTTT.

The gene calls are TRBV29-1 and TRBJ2-3, with TRBD2 as a possible D gene (5 bases). CDR3 length equals 12 residues. The germline V gene has CDR1 SQVTM and CDR2 ANQGSEA. The V end was cut by 6 bases, the J end by 6 bases, with 13 bases between. The CDR3 nucleotides are TGCAGCGTCGATAAACGCGGGGATACGCAGTATTTT. Protein product: CSVDKRGDTQYF.

This CDR3 reads CASRKSGAGANTEAFF. The CDR3 DNA is TGTGCCAGCAGAAAATCAGGGGCAGGCGCGAACACTGAAGCTTTCTTT. The chain joins TRBV6-6 to TRBJ1-1, with D tentatively TRBD1 (6 bases). This CDR3 is 16 amino acids long. Looked up from germline, CDR1 is MNHNY and CDR2 is SVGAGI (reference sequence). Trimming cost V 6 bases and J 1 base, with 18 bases left between them.

This clone was found once. This rearrangement joins TRBV2 to TRBJ1-2; D is possibly TRBD1 (6 bases). Germline V lookup: CDR1 SNHLY, CDR2 FYNNEI. The V gene lost 5 bases and the J gene lost 5 bases, with 9 bases spanning the gap. The CDR3 is made up of 12 amino acids. The CDR3 DNA follows: TGTGCCAGCAGTCAGGGGAGGTATGGCTACACCTTC. Translating it yields CASSQGRYGYTF. Variable domain in full (rest from reference TRBV2 and TRBJ1-2): EPEVTQTPSHQVTQMGQEVILRCVPISNHLYFYWYRQILGQKVEFLVSFYNNEISEKSEIFDDQFSVERPDGSNFTLKIRSTKLEDSAMYFCASSQGRYGYTFGSGTRLTVV.

The chain uses TRBV5-1 and TRBJ2-2; 9 bases fit TRBD1. This CDR3 is 14 amino acids long. V shed 3 bases, J shed 7 bases, and the junction held 4 bases outside the gene matches. Germline V lookup: CDR1 SGHRS, CDR2 YFSETQ. The CDR3 loop reads CASSYRQGGGELFF. CDR3 DNA sequence: TGCGCCAGCAGCTACCGACAGGGGGGCGGGGAGCTGTTTTTT.

The chain employs TRBV28 and TRBJ1-6; D possibly corresponds to TRBD1 (5 bases). This CDR3 spans 12 amino acids. Between the trimmed V and J ends, which lost 6 bases and 7 bases, there was a span of 7 bases. Germline V gene data show CDR1 as MDHEN and CDR2 as SYDVKM. The CDR3 spells CASRSGNSPLHF. In DNA form, the CDR3 reads TGTGCCAGCAGATCAGGGAATTCACCCCTCCACTTT.

The V call is TRBV11-3, the J call TRBJ2-3, with D uncertain. In germline, CDR1 is SGHNT, CDR2 YENEEA. The germline V and J ends were trimmed by 1 base and 5 bases, with 7 bases remaining between them. The CDR3 has 13 amino acids. CDR3: CASSLGARDTQYF. CDR3 DNA: TGTGCCAGCAGCTTAGGAGCGCGAGATACGCAGTATTTT. The full variable domain, its missing parts supplied by reference TRBV11-3 and TRBJ2-3, is EAGVVQSPRYKIIEKKQPVAFWCNPISGHNTLYWYLQNLGQGPELLIRYENEEAVDDSQLPKDRFSAERLKGVDSTLKIQPAELGDSAVYLCASSLGARDTQYFGPGTRLTVL.

The chain combines TRBV10-3 with TRBJ1-2, with 10 bases fitting TRBD1. The CDR3 contains 15 residues. The ends lost 3 bases at V and 4 bases at J; junction bases unmatched: 5. Germline V gene data show CDR1 as ENHRY and CDR2 as SYGVKD. CDR3 region: CAISDYGQGVYGYTF. The CDR3 DNA follows: TGTGCCATCAGTGACTACGGACAGGGGGTCTATGGCTACACCTTC.

The rearrangement links TRBV18 to TRBJ2-6; D unclear. The CDR3 is 14 residues long. The germline V and J ends were trimmed by 6 bases and 1 base, with 7 bases remaining between them. CDR1 KGHSH and CDR2 LQKENI come from the germline V gene. This CDR3 is CASSPESGANVLTF. The CDR3 DNA follows: TGTGCCAGCTCCCCGGAGTCTGGGGCCAACGTCCTGACTTTC.

The chain links TRBV5-1 to TRBJ2-3; 8 positions match TRBD2. CDR3 size: 15 residues. Germline CDR1 reads SGHRS; CDR2 reads YFSETQ. The junction had 4 bases not matched to a gene; V was cut back by 4 bases and J by 0 bases. The CDR3 region has the DNA TGCGCCAGCAGCCTGGGACTAGTGAGCACAGATACGCAGTATTTT. Amino acid sequence: CASSLGLVSTDTQYF.

V is TRBV6-5 and J is TRBJ2-2, with D perhaps matching TRBD2 (6 bases). Germline assignment: CDR1 MNHEY and CDR2 SVGAGI. There are 13 residues in the CDR3. The germline V and J ends were trimmed by 6 bases and 4 bases, with 9 bases remaining between them. CDR3 protein: CASREGFTGELFF. CDR3 in DNA: TGTGCCAGCAGGGAGGGGTTCACCGGGGAGCTGTTTTTT.